The next 21 T cell receptor beta chains were all read from a single sample in a study of beta chain features in type 1 diabetes. Antigens for these TCRs are unknown. Study-level results: Type 1 diabetes patients showed a moderate but significant shortening of TCRB CDR3s in all four CD4+ subsets.

What was sequenced were expressed TCRB transcripts, since all of the isolated RNA had been reverse transcribed. The table came from immunoSEQ multiplex PCR; TCRdb's copy has only in-frame clones and leaves some out. The profile shows a few hundred thousand clones, more than 11% of them singletons. The specimen was naive CD4+ T cells from blood. The receptors stem from a man in his thirties or forties with type 1 diabetes.

The rearrangement joins TRBV5-4 to TRBJ2-3; tentative D call: TRBD2 (5 bases). The germline V gene has CDR1 SGHNT and CDR2 YYREEE (reference sequence). The CDR3 loop spans 13 amino acids. The ends were cut back, 4 bases at V and 4 bases at J, with 10 bases in the middle. CDR3 region: CASSLVGADTQYF. DNA for the CDR3: TGTGCCAGCAGCCTCGTCGGGGCAGATACGCAGTATTTT.

The chain recombines TRBV4-1 with TRBJ2-2; TRBD1 agrees at 7 bases. This CDR3 spans 15 amino acids. The junction had 3 bases not matched to a gene; V was cut back by 0 bases and J by 5 bases. Germline V CDR1 and CDR2: MGHRA, YSYEKL. The CDR3 coding sequence is TGCGCCAGCAGCCAAGAAAACAGGGGTACCGGGGAGCTGTTTTTT. Translated: CASSQENRGTGELFF.

This clone was detected only a few times. This sequence joins TRBV5-1 and TRBJ1-4, with 11 bases matching TRBD1. With V trimmed by 4 bases and J by 7 bases, 3 bases remained unmatched. The CDR3 is 14 residues long. Germline CDR1 is SGHRS and CDR2 is YFSETQ. The CDR3 loop is CASSPGTGGEKLFF. The CDR3 nucleotides are TGCGCCAGCAGCCCTGGGACAGGGGGTGAAAAACTGTTTTTT. Full variable domain (missing parts from reference TRBV5-1 and TRBJ1-4): KAGVTQTPRYLIKTRGQQVTLSCSPISGHRSVSWYQQTPGQGLQFLFEYFSETQRNKGNFPGRFSGRQFSNSRSEMNVSTLELGDSALYLCASSPGTGGEKLFFGSGTQLSVL.

The table lists this clone with a few counts. The chain couples TRBV2 to TRBJ2-1; 7 nucleotides agree with TRBD1. CDR1 is SNHLY, CDR2 FYNNEI, per germline. With 7 bases clipped from V and 9 bases from J, the junction kept 9 bases outside the gene matches. There are 13 residues in the CDR3. This chain's CDR3 is CASTLRGQSEQFF. In DNA form, the CDR3 reads TGTGCCAGCACCCTAAGGGGGCAGTCTGAGCAGTTCTTC.

V and J are TRBV5-1 and TRBJ2-2, with TRBD2 matching over 9 bases. After removal of 0 bases from V and 1 base from J, the junction contained 7 bases not matched to a gene. This CDR3 has 18 amino acids. In germline, CDR1 is SGHRS, CDR2 YFSETQ. CDR3 region: CASSLASGTQMNTGELFF. The DNA of the CDR3 is TGCGCCAGCAGCTTGGCTAGCGGGACCCAAATGAACACCGGGGAGCTGTTTTTT.

This clone appeared a few times. The chain uses TRBV27 and TRBJ1-1, with D possibly matching TRBD1 (6 bases). V was trimmed by 5 bases and J by 4 bases, leaving 23 bases between them. Germline lookup yields CDR1 MNHEY and CDR2 SMNVEV (reference sequence). This CDR3 region has 17 residues. CDR3 residues: CASSDRLPGTLFTEAFF. The DNA of the CDR3 is TGTGCCAGCAGTGACAGGTTACCAGGAACCTTGTTCACTGAAGCTTTCTTT.

This clone was observed a handful of times. The CDR3 DNA sequence: TGTGCCAGCCGGGGGACGGAGAGATACGAGCAGTACTTC. Amino acid sequence: CASRGTERYEQYF. The genes are TRBV25-1 and TRBJ2-7; D may be TRBD2 (6 bases). This CDR3 comprises 13 residues. V lost 8 bases, J lost 4 bases, and 15 bases lay in between. Germline CDR1 and CDR2: MGHDK and SYGVNS.

The sample holds a few counts of this clone. This rearrangement joins TRBV11-3 to TRBJ2-2, with D possibly being TRBD1 (5 bases). The V end was cut by 6 bases, the J end by 1 base, with 9 bases between. The germline CDR1 and CDR2 sequences are SGHNT and YENEEA. CDR3 length: 14 amino acids. The chain's CDR3 is CASSPQGNTGELFF. CDR3 DNA sequence: TGTGCCAGCAGTCCTCAGGGGAACACCGGGGAGCTGTTTTTT.

V is TRBV6-5 and J is TRBJ2-4, with D unclear. The length of the CDR3 is 14 residues. Germline loops: CDR1 MNHEY, CDR2 SVGAGI. V dropped 6 bases and J dropped 0 bases, with 9 bases sitting between them. In DNA, the CDR3 is TGTGCCAGCAGGCCCATACTAGCCAAAAACATTCAGTACTTC. Protein sequence: CASRPILAKNIQYF.

The rearrangement joins TRBV19 to TRBJ1-1, with TRBD1 matching over 7 bases. Germline assignment: CDR1 LNHDA and CDR2 SQIVND (reference sequence). The CDR3 length is 14 residues. Trimming removed 6 bases from V and 1 base from J; junction bases left unmatched: 5. The CDR3 reads CASRDRLGNTEAFF. The CDR3 bases are TGTGCCAGTAGGGACAGGTTGGGGAACACTGAAGCTTTCTTT.

The rearrangement uses TRBV5-8 and TRBJ1-5; D uncertain. Germline loops: CDR1 SGHTS, CDR2 YDEGEE. The CDR3 is 14 residues long. Trimming cost V 0 bases and J 6 bases, with 10 bases left between them. The CDR3 loop reads CASSLESAGQPQHF. As DNA, the CDR3 is TGTGCCAGCAGCTTGGAGTCAGCAGGTCAGCCCCAGCATTTT.

This clone has just a few counts. The J gene is TRBJ2-2, the V gene TRBV2; perhaps TRBD2 as D (5 bases). The V gene's germline CDR1 is SNHLY and CDR2 FYNNEI. V was pared by 1 base and J by 5 bases, with 11 bases between. The CDR3 length is 15 residues. The CDR3: CASSEVGSVTGELFF. The CDR3 nucleotides are TGTGCCAGCAGTGAAGTCGGTAGCGTTACCGGGGAGCTGTTTTTT.

The genes are TRBV11-2 and TRBJ2-7; D is unresolved. From germline, CDR1 is SGHAT and CDR2 FQNNGV. The CDR3 is 11 amino acids. The V end was cut by 1 base, the J end by 6 bases, with 4 bases between. CDR3 in DNA: TGTGCCAGCAGCTTAGTTCGCGAGCAGTACTTC. It yields the protein CASSLVREQYF. Full variable domain (missing parts from reference TRBV11-2 and TRBJ2-7): EAGVAQSPRYKIIEKRQSVAFWCNPISGHATLYWYQQILGQGPKLLIQFQNNGVVDDSQLPKDRFSAERLKGVDSTLKIQPAKLEDSAVYLCASSLVREQYFGPGTRLTVT.

This clone has just a few counts. The chain has TRBV30 and TRBJ2-5; 8 bases line up with TRBD1. The length of the CDR3 is 12 residues. Trimming at V came to 7 bases and at J to 2 bases, leaving 3 bases not matched to a gene. Germline loops: CDR1 GTSNPN, CDR2 SVGIG (reference sequence). CDR3 sequence reads: CAYGTGQETQYF. The DNA for the CDR3 is TGTGCCTACGGGACAGGACAAGAGACCCAGTACTTC.

This clone turned up a few times. The J gene is TRBJ2-1, the V gene TRBV7-2; D may be TRBD2 (6 bases). Trimming took off 1 base at V and 10 bases at J, with 23 bases between the two ends. The V gene's germline CDR1 is SGHTA and CDR2 FQGNSA. There are 17 residues in the CDR3. This CDR3 reads CASSLVGGPRLKLEQFF. Here the CDR3 DNA reads TGTGCCAGCAGCTTAGTGGGGGGACCCCGACTAAAGTTGGAGCAGTTCTTC. The full variable domain, in which reference TRBV7-2 and TRBJ2-1 provide the parts outside the CDR3, is GAGVSQSPSNKVTEKGKDVELRCDPISGHTALYWYRQSLGQGLEFLIYFQGNSAPDKSGLPSDRFSAERTGGSVSTLTIQRTQQEDSAVYLCASSLVGGPRLKLEQFFGPGTRLTVL.

This chain connects TRBV6-1 to TRBJ1-4; unclear D gene. The CDR3 is made up of 16 amino acids. With 2 bases removed from V and 0 bases from J, the gap between germline ends came to 10 bases. Germline-derived CDR1 and CDR2 are MNHNS and SASEGT. The CDR3 DNA follows: TGTGCCAGCAGTGAATTCGGTCTAACAACTAATGAAAAACTGTTTTTT. Its translation is CASSEFGLTTNEKLFF.

In its sample, this clone was seen a few times. The rearrangement uses TRBV10-3 and TRBJ2-3; 12 nucleotides line up with TRBD2. The CDR3 is 16 residues long. Per germline, CDR1 ENHRY and CDR2 SYGVKD. Trimming took 7 bases from V and 2 from J; bases not matched to a gene: 7. This CDR3 reads CAITSGTSGFTDTQYF. Here the CDR3 DNA reads TGTGCCATCACCAGCGGGACTAGCGGGTTCACAGATACGCAGTATTTT.

This rearrangement joins TRBV5-4 to TRBJ1-4; 8 nucleotides align to TRBD1. The CDR3 spans 15 residues. In germline, CDR1 is SGHNT, CDR2 YYREEE (reference sequence). Trimming cost V 4 bases and J 4 bases; bases outside gene matches: 6. Here the CDR3 reads CASSATGEGNEKLFF. The CDR3 bases are TGTGCCAGCAGCGCGACAGGGGAGGGTAATGAAAAACTGTTTTTT.

This clone was recorded a few times. The chain has TRBV4-1 and TRBJ2-5, with 9 bases fitting TRBD2. With V trimmed by 1 base and J by 4 bases, 10 bases remained unmatched. CDR1 and CDR2 (germline): MGHRA, YSYEKL. This CDR3 comprises 17 residues. In DNA form, the CDR3 reads TGCGCCAGCAGCCAAGCGCCAAGCGGGGGGACCGGAGAGACCCAGTACTTC. Its translation: CASSQAPSGGTGETQYF.

This clone was counted between two and nine times. The J gene is TRBJ1-1, the V gene TRBV27; weak D call: TRBD1 (5 bases). V was trimmed by 8 bases and J by 5 bases, leaving 15 bases between them. CDR1 and CDR2 (germline): MNHEY, SMNVEV (reference sequence). This CDR3 is built from 13 residues. CDR3 nucleotides: TGTGCCAGCTCAAGGAGCGGGGGGACTGAAGCTTTCTTT. This translates into CASSRSGGTEAFF.

V gene TRBV6-6 combines with J gene TRBJ2-3, with D unclear. There are 12 residues in the CDR3. Per germline, CDR1 MNHNY and CDR2 SVGAGI (reference sequence). The V end lost 4 bases, the J end lost 2 bases, and 4 bases lay between the germline ends. The CDR3 protein is CASSSHTDTQYF. The CDR3 coding sequence is TGTGCCAGCAGTTCCCACACAGATACGCAGTATTTT.